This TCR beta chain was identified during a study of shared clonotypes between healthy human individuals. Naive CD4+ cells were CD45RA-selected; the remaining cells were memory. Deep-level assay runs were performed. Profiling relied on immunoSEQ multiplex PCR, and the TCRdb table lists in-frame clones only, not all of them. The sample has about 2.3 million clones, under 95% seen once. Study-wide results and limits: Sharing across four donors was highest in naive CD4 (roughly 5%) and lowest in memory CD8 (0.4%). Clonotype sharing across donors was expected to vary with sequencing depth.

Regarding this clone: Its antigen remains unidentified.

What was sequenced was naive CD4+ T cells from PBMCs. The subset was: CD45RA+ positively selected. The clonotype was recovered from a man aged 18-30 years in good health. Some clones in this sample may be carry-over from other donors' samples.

The CDR3 is CASSWTVTYEQYF. In nucleotides, the CDR3 is TGTGCCAGCAGCTGGACAGTAACCTACGAGCAGTACTTC. The chain is built from TRBV11-2 and TRBJ2-7, with a tentative D call TRBD1 (6 bases). V shed 4 bases and J shed 2 bases, with 9 bases lying between them. Germline values: CDR1 SGHAT, CDR2 FQNNGV. The CDR3 is made up of 13 amino acids.